These T cell receptor beta chains were read from a single sample in a study of OX40 agonist ivuxolimab in advanced cancers. This table comes from immunoSEQ multiplex PCR, and its TCRdb copy is limited to in-frame clones, with some not included. The sample includes 15,000 or so clones, roughly three quarters of them seen just once. Sequencing was performed on CD4+ or CD8+ T cells sorted from blood, taken in a trial of the OX40 agonist ivuxolimab. The receptors stem from an adult with an advanced solid tumor such as melanoma, head and neck, liver or kidney cancer. Both conserved end residues are part of each CDR3. A D gene is named only where the DNA matches it firmly. Some rows have no size entry. The others give once, few or many, or a class for an expanded clone.

D	size	V	J	DNA	CDR3
-	-	TRBV7-9	TRBJ1-6	TGTGCCAGCAGCTTAGAGACCAGCCGCAATTCACCCCTCCACTTT	CASSLETSRNSPLHF
-	-	TRBV6-5	TRBJ2-5	TGTGCCAGCAGTTACGGGGCAGGTGGGCCTCAAGAGACCCAGTACTTC	CASSYGAGGPQETQYF
TRBD2	-	TRBV5-4	TRBJ2-5	TGTGCTCAGGCTAGCGGGAGTAGGGAGACCCAGTACTTC	CAQASGSRETQYF
TRBD1	once	TRBV7-9	TRBJ2-7	TGTGCCAGCACCACAACAGGGGACTACGAGCAGTACTTC	CASTTTGDYEQYF
-	-	TRBV5-4	TRBJ1-1	TGTGCCAGCAGCTTGGGGGGGGCGGGAGCTTTCTTT	CASSLGGAGAFF
TRBD1	few	TRBV19	TRBJ2-7	TGTGCCAGTAGTATCGGGACAGGTTCGTCCTACGAGCAGTACTTC	CASSIGTGSSYEQYF
TRBD2	-	TRBV11-3	TRBJ2-3	TGTGCCAGCAGCTTAAGTAGCGGGGACAGCACAGATACGCAGTATTTT	CASSLSSGDSTDTQYF
-	-	TRBV5-4	TRBJ1-3	TGTGCCAGCAGTTCTAGTAGCTCTGGAAACACCATATATTTT	CASSSSSSGNTIYF
-	-	TRBV5-4	TRBJ2-3	TGTGCCAGCAGCCCCCCCTTGGGCAGGGCGGAAGATACGCAGTATTTT	CASSPPLGRAEDTQYF
-	-	TRBV4-1	TRBJ2-7	TGCGCCAGCAGCCAAGTCGTCGGCTACGAGCAGTACTTC	CASSQVVGYEQYF
TRBD1	-	TRBV7-9	TRBJ2-7	TGTGCCAGCAGCTCCGCGGACAGGGGATTATACGAGCAGTACTTC	CASSSADRGLYEQYF
-	-	TRBV5-4	TRBJ2-2	TGTGCCAGCAGCGGAAACACCGGGGAGCTGTTTTTT	CASSGNTGELFF
-	once	TRBV4-3	TRBJ1-1	TGCGCCAGCAGCCAAGATCAGGGAGACACTGAAGCTTTCTTT	CASSQDQGDTEAFF
-	few	TRBV9	TRBJ1-1	TGTGCCAGCAGCCCTCCGGTTGCTTTCTTT	CASSPPVAFF
-	-	TRBV5-6	TRBJ1-4	TGTGCCAGCAGCTTCATGACAGGTCGCTCGACTAATGAAAAACTGTTTTTT	CASSFMTGRSTNEKLFF
-	-	TRBV6-1	TRBJ2-7	TGTGCCAGCAGTGAGGGCCACTCCTACGAGCAGTACTTC	CASSEGHSYEQYF
-	-	TRBV5-4	TRBJ2-7	TGTGCCAGCAGCTTGGCCCGGGCCCACACCTACGAGCAGTACTTC	CASSLARAHTYEQYF
-	once	TRBV6-6	TRBJ1-4	TGTGCCAGCAGTGTGGATGGGGGACTGGGGGGAGAAAAACTGTTTTTT	CASSVDGGLGGEKLFF
TRBD1	-	TRBV10-1	TRBJ2-2	TGCGCCAGCAGTGCCATACAGGGGGTAGGGAACACCGGGGAGCTGTTTTTT	CASSAIQGVGNTGELFF
TRBD1	-	TRBV5-1	TRBJ2-7	TGCGCCAGCAGCTACCGACAGGGAGATTACGAGCAGTACTTC	CASSYRQGDYEQYF
-	-	TRBV9	TRBJ1-5	TGTGCCAGCAGCGTAGATGGGGGCAATCAGCCCCAGCATTTT	CASSVDGGNQPQHF
-	-	TRBV23-1	TRBJ1-2	TGCGCCAGCAGTCACCCGGGGCCTAACTATGGCTACACCTTC	CASSHPGPNYGYTF
-	-	TRBV5-3	TRBJ1-5	TGTGCCAGAAGCCAAGAGGGAGGCAATCAGCCCCAGCATTTT	CARSQEGGNQPQHF
-	-	TRBV27	TRBJ2-1	TGTGCCAGCAGTTTCCCGACCCGTGGCGGCCAGGGGTCCTACAATGAGCAGTTCTTC	CASSFPTRGGQGSYNEQFF